The T cell receptor beta chain under discussion was sequenced for a study of OX40 agonist ivuxolimab in advanced cancers. Looking at the study overall: From 23 to 79 years was the age range, with a mean of about 54 years, and approximately 84% were male.

TCRdb's copy holds only in-frame clones and misses some; the assay was immunoSEQ multiplex PCR. The sample has tens of thousands of clones, roughly 84% seen once. To note about this clone: Sequence at one end of the junction differs from germline and may be a read error.

Per germline, CDR1 MNHEY and CDR2 SMNVEV (reference sequence). The CDR3 runs to 14 residues. The chain carries TRBV27 and TRBJ2-7; D might be TRBD2 (7 bases). The sample in question was CD4+ or CD8+ T cells sorted from blood, obtained in a trial of the OX40 agonist ivuxolimab. The TCR was taken from an adult with an advanced solid tumor such as melanoma, head and neck, liver or kidney cancer. The CDR3 DNA is TGTGCCAGCAGTCTATCGGGGGGCCCTACCGAGGAGTACTTC. Amino acid sequence: CASSLSGGPTEEYF.